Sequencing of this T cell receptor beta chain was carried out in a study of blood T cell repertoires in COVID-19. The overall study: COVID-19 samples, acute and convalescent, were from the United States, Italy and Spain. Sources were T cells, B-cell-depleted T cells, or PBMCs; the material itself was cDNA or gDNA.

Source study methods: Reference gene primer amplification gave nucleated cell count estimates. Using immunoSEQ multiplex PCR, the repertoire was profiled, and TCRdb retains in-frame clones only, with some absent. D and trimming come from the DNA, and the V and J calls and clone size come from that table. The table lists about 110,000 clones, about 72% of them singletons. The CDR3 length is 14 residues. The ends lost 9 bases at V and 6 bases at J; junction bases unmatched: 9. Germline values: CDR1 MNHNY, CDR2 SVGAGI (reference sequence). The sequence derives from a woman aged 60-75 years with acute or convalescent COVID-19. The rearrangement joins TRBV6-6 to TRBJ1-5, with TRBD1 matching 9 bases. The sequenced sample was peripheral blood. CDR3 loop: CASHGTGITQPQHF. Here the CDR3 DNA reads TGTGCCAGTCACGGGACAGGGATTACTCAGCCCCAGCATTTT.